This TCR beta chain was recorded in a study of T cells in Graves' hyperthyroidism and ophthalmopathy (dated 2019 in TCRdb). The study in broad terms: Peripheral blood was sampled at the time of initial diagnosis, prior to any treatment. Whether ophthalmopathy could be predicted prospectively was tested in an independent validation cohort made up of under 20 hyperthyroidism patients plus 17 patients who later progressed to ophthalmopathy. The paper describes TCR Vbeta CDR3 sequencing of more than 120 peripheral blood samples, made up of approximately 40 ophthalmopathy patients, 70 to 75 hyperthyroidism patients and about 17 progressor patients. In addition, the study compared T-cell repertoires in thyroid tissue and in blood from 6 or 7 Graves' hyperthyroidism patients. The 100 discovery patients were randomly divided into training and test sets at a 7:3 ratio. After blood sampling, hyperthyroidism patients were treated with methimazole at a starting dose of 30 mg daily, and ophthalmopathy patients were treated with high-dose intravenous methylprednisolone. To identify TCR V-J signatures that set the groups apart, the researchers used a discovery cohort of 100 patients, made up of 40 to 45 with Graves' ophthalmopathy and 57 with stable Graves' hyperthyroidism. Study-wide conclusions, independent of this receptor: A 13 V-J signature model separated ophthalmopathy from stable hyperthyroidism, with around 88% sensitivity and approximately 81% specificity in cross-validation and 80%/75% in testing. No statistical method was used to set the sample size in advance, and investigators knew the group allocation. Most expanded thyroid clonotypes (frequency above 0.001) were also found in blood, which suggests that blood repertoires may mirror thyroid immune responses. In validation, the model predicted progression to ophthalmopathy with over 60% sensitivity and less than 75% specificity, a median of about six months before onset.

Stable Graves' hyperthyroidism was defined as no progression to ophthalmopathy during 18 months of follow-up. Hyperthyroidism patients were newly diagnosed, with disease duration under 2 months, and aged 18 to 65 years. The study excluded patients with uncontrolled infections, other autoimmune diseases, pregnancy or lactation. Diagnoses were established on the basis of clinical symptoms, serum thyroxine and TRAb, thyroid ultrasound, and orbital computed tomography. Ficoll-Paque density gradient centrifugation was used to isolate PBMCs from approximately 10 ml of fresh peripheral blood. Total RNA was extracted using Trizol reagent, and RNA quality was assessed on an Agilent 2100 Bioanalyzer. The TCR beta CDR3 regions were amplified from RNA transcripts. For the first round of RT-PCR on the TCR CDR3, the HTBI primer set was used together with the Qiagen OneStep RT-PCR kit. Libraries were constructed in a second round of multiplex PCR, after which size selection and purification were carried out. Sequencing of the libraries was done on an Illumina HiSeq2000 using paired-end 100 bp reads. Processing in the source paper ran as follows. SOAPnuke was used to process the raw data, with reads discarded if the reads contained adapters or uncalled bases, had a mean Phred below 15, or lacked an exact constant-primer or identifier match. High-quality paired reads were merged with COPE v1.2.5, and unique nucleotide sequences were defined as clonotypes. Clonotypes were aligned to IMGT TRBV, TRBD and TRBJ reference segments using MiTCR v1.1. The analysis included only V-J combinations with a frequency above 0.0001, which together covered 98% to 99.2% of the repertoires. The TCS score was defined as F50 (clonal expansion) divided by E x V (chaos), with BLOSUM62-based TCRdist calculated between CDR3 peptides within each V-J. Welch's t-statistics and random forest reduced 500 to 550 V-J features to roughly 13, which were used in a naive Bayes classifier (R e1071). The similarity between thyroid and blood repertoires was quantified using the Morisita-Horn index. In-frame beta chains were kept once TCRdb had trimmed the public reads at Q25 with fastp and called clones with MiXCR. Every CDR3 protein is listed once, alongside the most common genes and DNA of its rows. V and J calls and clone size were set by TCRdb, not the authors. Present in this sample are over 700,000 distinct CDR3 sequences, just over 35% of which were seen just once. The biggest ten clones account for around a third of the sample.

V is reduced by 5 bases and J by 1 base, leaving a spacing of 21 bases between them. Looking up the germline V gene (reference sequence) yields CDR1 MNHNY and CDR2 SVGAGI. The CDR3 runs 17 amino acids, cysteine and phenylalanine included. Only CDR3 DNA remains: 51 bases, in frame from the first base. A word on this clonotype: Its target antigen remains unknown. No clone much larger than this one lies a single base away; base qualities are absent.

This TCR was recovered from a woman aged 40 to 55 with Graves' hyperthyroidism. This sequence uses TRBV6-6 and TRBJ2-7, with the D gene not confidently named. Source material: blood. The sequenced DNA: TGTGCCAGCAGTGTAACCCCCGGCGCGTCGACATCCTACGAGCAGTACTTC. This yields the protein CASSVTPGASTSYEQYF.